The 27 T cell receptor beta chains in this list originate from one sample, sequenced in a study of blood T cell repertoires in COVID-19. Some clones are missing from TCRdb's copy, which holds only in-frame ones; the method was immunoSEQ multiplex PCR. The profile covers some 160,000 clones, with about 90% appearing a single time and 3% to 4% taken by the ten largest. The sample was peripheral blood. Receptor source: a woman aged 70 to 79 with acute or convalescent COVID-19.

The chain uses TRBV18 and TRBJ1-5; tentative D call: TRBD1 (5 bases). The CDR3 runs to 16 residues. V lost 3 bases and J lost 5, with 17 bases in between. From germline, CDR1 is KGHSH and CDR2 LQKENI. The CDR3 loop reads CASSPGGGRRDQPQHF. In DNA form, the CDR3 reads TGTGCCAGCTCACCCGGGGGGGGACGAAGGGATCAGCCCCAGCATTTT.

The chain links TRBV7-2 to TRBJ2-1; TRBD2 agrees at 11 bases. Germline assignment: CDR1 SGHTA and CDR2 FQGNSA. The V and J ends lost 1 base and 1 base, in that order; junction bases with no gene match: 9. This CDR3 is 19 amino acids long. DNA for the CDR3: TGTGCCAGCAGCTTAGTTGGTAGCGGGAGGGCCTCTTCCTACAATGAGCAGTTCTTC. It encodes CASSLVGSGRASSYNEQFF.

The V and J genes are TRBV5-6 and TRBJ1-5, with unresolved D. Germline V lookup: CDR1 SGHDT, CDR2 YYEEEE. The CDR3 contains 13 residues. V lost 1 base to trimming and J lost 4 bases, with 6 bases between them. In DNA, the CDR3 is TGTGCCAGCAGCTTGTCCCCGAATCAGCCCCAGCATTTT. Its protein product is CASSLSPNQPQHF.

V is TRBV7-8 and J is TRBJ2-1; the D gene is possibly TRBD2 (7 bases). Germline CDR1 reads SGHVS; CDR2 reads FQNEAQ. The V gene lost 5 bases and the J gene lost 4 bases, with 15 bases spanning the gap. The CDR3 covers 15 residues. The CDR3 DNA reads TGTGCCAGCAGCGCTGGGGGGGGGCAGTACAATGAGCAGTTCTTC. It codes for CASSAGGGQYNEQFF.

This chain uses TRBV27 with TRBJ2-2, with 12 bases that match TRBD2. Germline assignment: CDR1 MNHEY and CDR2 SMNVEV (reference sequence). The CDR3 covers 16 residues. J gave up 5 bases and V 6 bases, and 7 bases lay outside the gene matches. Here the CDR3 reads CASSLLAGGRTGELFF. CDR3 nucleotides: TGTGCCAGCAGCCTTCTAGCGGGGGGGAGGACCGGGGAGCTGTTTTTT.

V and J are TRBV4-3 and TRBJ2-5, with 7 bases that match TRBD1. The junction had 7 bases not matched to a gene; V was cut back by 8 bases and J by 1 base. CDR3 length equals 14 residues. CDR1 is LGHNA, CDR2 YSLEER, per germline. The CDR3 nucleotides are TGCGCCAGCTCCCTCTGGGACAGCCAAGAGACCCAGTACTTC. It specifies CASSLWDSQETQYF.

The gene calls are TRBV7-2 and TRBJ1-4; D remains ambiguous. CDR3 length equals 13 residues. Deletions cut 1 base from V and 8 bases from J, with 8 bases between. Germline CDR1 reads SGHTA; CDR2 reads FQGNSA. The CDR3 DNA sequence: TGTGCCAGCAGCTTAGGCAGTTGGGAAAAACTGTTTTTT. This translates into CASSLGSWEKLFF.

V usage is TRBV19 and J usage is TRBJ2-1; no clear D gene. Germline loops: CDR1 LNHDA, CDR2 SQIVND (reference sequence). V gave up 0 bases and J gave up 5 bases, with 14 bases separating them. The CDR3 contains 16 residues. The CDR3 nucleotides are TGTGCCAGTAGTATAGATCTCCTAGTGACGAACAATGAGCAGTTCTTC. This translates into CASSIDLLVTNNEQFF.

The count of this clone is one. The chain carries TRBV4-3 and TRBJ1-2, with a possible D match to TRBD1 (5 bases). The CDR3 is made up of 15 amino acids. V was trimmed by 0 bases and J by 4 bases, leaving 12 bases between them. Per the germline V gene, CDR1 is LGHNA and CDR2 is YSLEER. Here the CDR3 DNA reads TGCGCCAGCAGCCAAGAGGTACAGGCAACCTATGGCTACACCTTC. Translating gives CASSQEVQATYGYTF.

This clone was counted between two and nine times. The chain uses TRBV7-9 and TRBJ2-2; D gene unclear. The V end lost 5 bases, the J end lost 5 bases, and 18 bases lay between the germline ends. The CDR3 has 16 amino acids. Germline V lookup: CDR1 SEHNR, CDR2 FQNEAQ (reference sequence). CDR3 in amino acids: CASSDSDTAITGELFF. The DNA of the CDR3 is TGTGCCAGCAGCGATTCCGACACAGCCATAACCGGGGAGCTGTTTTTT.

The CDR3 nucleotides read TGTGCCAGCAGCTTACGGTACGAGCAGTACTTC. It translates to CASSLRYEQYF. The V gene is TRBV7-8, the J gene TRBJ2-7; D is undetermined. From germline, CDR1 is SGHVS and CDR2 FQNEAQ. The V end was cut by 2 bases, the J end by 4 bases, with 3 bases between. CDR3 length: 11 residues.

The chain has TRBV10-3 and TRBJ2-2, with a possible D match to TRBD1 (5 bases). This CDR3 has 13 residues. V was shortened by 6 bases and J by 5 bases, with 10 bases between the two germline ends. CDR1 is ENHRY, CDR2 SYGVKD, per germline. CDR3 in amino acids: CAIREQGTGELFF. The CDR3 DNA follows: TGTGCCATCAGGGAGCAGGGAACCGGGGAGCTGTTTTTT.

This clone has a handful of counts. The rearrangement links TRBV3-1 (or the pseudogene TRBV3-2) to TRBJ1-4; tentatively, D is TRBD1 (5 bases). V gave up 6 bases and J gave up 6 bases, with 14 bases separating them. Germline CDR1 is LGHDT and CDR2 is YNNKEL (reference sequence). This CDR3 spans 14 amino acids. The CDR3 reads CASRRGMSYEKLFF. The DNA of the CDR3 is TGTGCCAGCAGACGGGGGATGAGTTATGAAAAACTGTTTTTT.

The chain couples TRBV2 to TRBJ1-5; 7 bases are a match to TRBD1. Germline-derived CDR1 and CDR2 are SNHLY and FYNNEI. After removal of 11 bases from V and 2 bases from J, the junction contained 9 bases not matched to a gene. The length of the CDR3 is 14 residues. In nucleotides, the CDR3 is TGTGCCTCCGCAGGGGGGCCGGGCAATCAGCCCCAGCATTTT. Translated: CASAGGPGNQPQHF.

J is TRBJ1-4 and V is TRBV7-9; TRBD1 aligns across 7 bases. The CDR3 is 18 residues long. Per the germline V gene, CDR1 is SEHNR and CDR2 is FQNEAQ (reference sequence). V lost 4 bases and J lost 0; bases outside the gene matches: 11. CDR3 coding DNA: TGTGCCAGCAGCTCGATCCCGGGACAGACCGCAACTAATGAAAAACTGTTTTTT. Its translation: CASSSIPGQTATNEKLFF.

The sample holds one count of this clone. This CDR3 reads CATGTSGYEQFF. CDR3 coding DNA: TGTGCCACCGGGACTAGCGGGTATGAGCAGTTCTTC. The V gene is TRBV19, the J gene TRBJ2-1, with 12 bases matching TRBD2. The CDR3 loop spans 12 amino acids. Germline loops: CDR1 LNHDA, CDR2 SQIVND (reference sequence). Trimming took 10 bases from V and 8 from J; bases not matched to a gene: 3.

The chain has TRBV24-1 and TRBJ2-1, with 8 bases lining up with TRBD2. The CDR3 extends over 16 amino acids. J lost 0 bases, V lost 4 bases, and 4 bases had no gene match. Germline loops: CDR1 KGHDR, CDR2 SFDVKD. CDR3 in amino acids: CATSEPTSGSYNEQFF. The DNA of the CDR3 is TGTGCCACCAGTGAGCCCACTAGCGGCTCCTACAATGAGCAGTTCTTC.

This clone was detected only a few times. The identical CDR3 is also encoded by other nucleotide sequences in the sample. V gene TRBV6-2 or TRBV6-3 combines with J gene TRBJ1-5, with D perhaps TRBD1 (6 bases). Germline CDR1 and CDR2: MNHEY and SVGEGT. V lost 4 bases and J 4 bases, leaving 11 bases between the germline ends. The CDR3 contains 14 residues. The CDR3 loop reads CASSWTADNQPQHF. The CDR3 DNA follows: TGTGCCAGCAGTTGGACAGCTGATAATCAGCCCCAGCATTTT.

In this sample, this clone turned up once. This sequence joins TRBV21-1 and TRBJ1-1. TRBV21-1 is labeled a pseudogene. The length of the CDR3 is 17 residues. DNA for the CDR3: TGTGCCAGCAGCAAAACGGAACACCCTCCGGGGGACACTGAAGCTTTCTTT. It translates to CASSKTEHPPGDTEAFF.

The chain carries TRBV27 and TRBJ2-1; perhaps TRBD1 as D (5 bases). The CDR3 consists of 12 residues. The germline V and J ends were trimmed by 8 bases and 3 bases, with 8 bases remaining between them. Germline CDR1 is MNHEY and CDR2 is SMNVEV (reference sequence). In DNA form, the CDR3 reads TGTGCCAGCGGGGCCAACTACAATGAGCAGTTCTTC. This encodes CASGANYNEQFF.

This chain links TRBV18 with TRBJ2-1, with 16 nucleotides matching TRBD2. The CDR3 consists of 21 residues. Per germline, CDR1 KGHSH and CDR2 LQKENI. V lost 1 base and J lost 6; bases outside the gene matches: 15. The chain's CDR3 is CASSPRGTSGGAVSSGNEQFF. CDR3 DNA: TGTGCCAGCTCACCACGTGGGACTAGCGGGGGGGCAGTGTCCTCCGGCAATGAGCAGTTCTTC.

This sequence joins TRBV9 and TRBJ1-1; D is unresolved. This CDR3 spans 15 amino acids. V gave up 4 bases and J gave up 5 bases, with 18 bases separating them. CDR1 is SGDLS, CDR2 YYNGEE, per germline. CDR3 bases: TGTGCCAGCAGCCCAAGAGGGATGTTTTGGACTGAAGCTTTCTTT. Its translation: CASSPRGMFWTEAFF.

This sequence joins TRBV9 and TRBJ1-2; possible D gene TRBD1, 5 bases. This CDR3 contains 15 residues. V was pared by 4 bases and J by 1 base, with 14 bases between. Germline V lookup: CDR1 SGDLS, CDR2 YYNGEE. DNA of the CDR3: TGTGCCAGCAGCCCCCGTCGGACAATTAACTATGGCTACACCTTC. This gives the protein CASSPRRTINYGYTF.

The chain has TRBV7-2 and TRBJ1-2; 7 bases fit TRBD1. Germline values: CDR1 SGHTA, CDR2 FQGNSA. V lost 3 bases, J lost 6 bases, and 4 bases stayed unmatched. The CDR3 length is 13 residues. CDR3 region: CASSFRQGNGYTF. The CDR3 DNA reads TGTGCCAGCAGCTTTCGACAGGGAAATGGCTACACCTTC.

The rearrangement joins TRBV3-1 (or the pseudogene TRBV3-2) to TRBJ1-1; TRBD1 matches 10 bases. CDR1 LGHDT and CDR2 YNNKEL come from the germline V gene (reference sequence). V dropped 4 bases and J dropped 0; count of bases not matched to a gene: 8. The CDR3 runs to 17 residues. The DNA of the CDR3 is TGTGCCAGCAGCCGGAGGACAGGGGGTTTCCTGAACACTGAAGCTTTCTTT. This encodes CASSRRTGGFLNTEAFF.

V and J are TRBV9 and TRBJ1-4, with 7 positions matching TRBD1. The germline V gene encodes CDR1 SGDLS and CDR2 YYNGEE. Losses at the gene ends were 0 bases for V and 4 bases for J; bases not matched to a gene: 6. This CDR3 contains 16 residues. In nucleotides, the CDR3 is TGTGCCAGCAGCGTAGGGGGACAGCGACTTAATGAAAAACTGTTTTTT. As protein: CASSVGGQRLNEKLFF.

Only a few counts were recorded for this clone. The rearrangement links TRBV6-1 to TRBJ1-2, with D maybe TRBD1 (6 bases). Germline V gene lookup returns CDR1 MNHNS and CDR2 SASEGT. The CDR3 sequence is 15 residues long. The V gene lost 2 bases and the J gene lost 0 bases, with 10 bases spanning the gap. The DNA of the CDR3 is TGTGCCAGCAGTGAATTAACAGGGCCTAACTATGGCTACACCTTC. This sequence encodes CASSELTGPNYGYTF.